One sample yielded the 15 T cell receptor beta chains listed below, sequenced in a study of T-cell reconstitution after alpha-beta-depleted transplantation in children. Construction of the TCRbeta library involved unique molecular identifiers. MiXCR was run by TCRdb on the PCR reads, yielding one entry per CDR3 protein. The table shows about 310,000 distinct CDR3 sequences, with approximately 23% occurring only once. Material: PBMCs, mostly from graft donor cells, obtained 180 days after TCRalphabeta/CD19-depleted stem cell transplant. These TCRs come from a male patient younger than 18 who had a stem cell transplant for acute lymphoblastic leukemia, so the T cells may come from the graft donor.

This clonotype has more than one count but fewer than ten. One end of the junction is discordant with germline, which a read error may explain. J is TRBJ1-3 and V is TRBV12-3 or TRBV12-4, with TRBD1 matching over 7 bases. The CDR3 extends over 13 amino acids. As DNA, the CDR3 is TGTGCCAGCAGTTTAGGGCCCTCCCGGGACAGTTCTTTT. Its translation is CASSLGPSRDSSF.

This clonotype was detected only a few times. This chain links TRBV4-1 with TRBJ2-1, with TRBD2 matching 9 bases. With 5 bases clipped from V and 3 bases from J, the junction kept 5 bases outside the gene matches. The CDR3 has 15 residues. CDR1 MGHRA and CDR2 YSYEKL come from the germline V gene. This CDR3 is CASSFRTSDYNEQFF. CDR3 in DNA: TGCGCCAGCAGCTTTCGGACTAGCGACTACAATGAGCAGTTCTTC.

This clonotype came up a few times. The chain is built from TRBV4-2 and TRBJ2-7; 7 bases align to TRBD2. This CDR3 is built from 15 residues. The germline V gene encodes CDR1 LGHNA and CDR2 YNFKEQ. Trimming took 0 bases from V and 5 from J; bases not matched to a gene: 7. CDR3 sequence reads: CASSQEWGRGHEQYF. The CDR3 DNA reads as TGTGCCAGCAGCCAAGAGTGGGGGAGGGGCCACGAGCAGTACTTC.

This clonotype came up a few times. V gene TRBV12-3 or TRBV12-4 combines with J gene TRBJ2-2; tentative D call: TRBD2 (6 bases). V was clipped by 7 bases and J by 5 bases, with 20 bases between them. This CDR3 is built from 16 residues. CDR3 protein: CASIYSGTSLTGELFF. In nucleotides, the CDR3 is TGTGCCAGCATTTATTCCGGGACTTCTCTAACCGGGGAGCTGTTTTTT.

This clonotype has a handful of counts. The chain uses TRBV7-3 and TRBJ2-2, with 7 nucleotides matching TRBD1. V shed 6 bases, J shed 6 bases, and the junction held 7 bases outside the gene matches. Per the germline V gene, CDR1 is SGHTA and CDR2 is FQGTGA. This CDR3 comprises 14 residues. CDR3 bases: TGTGCCAGCAGTATATACACAGGGGCCGGGGAGCTGTTTTTT. Translating it yields CASSIYTGAGELFF.

The chain uses TRBV10-3 and TRBJ2-7; 8 nucleotides agree with TRBD2. The ends lost 3 bases at V and 6 bases at J; junction bases unmatched: 7. Germline-derived CDR1 and CDR2 are ENHRY and SYGVKD. This CDR3 has 14 amino acids. The CDR3 nucleotides read TGTGCCATCAGTGACAGCGGGAGTTACGTCGAGCAGTACTTC. Its translation: CAISDSGSYVEQYF.

J is TRBJ2-5 and V is TRBV4-2; TRBD1 might be the D (6 bases). Germline CDR1 and CDR2: LGHNA and YNFKEQ. The germline V and J ends were trimmed by 1 base and 5 bases, with 17 bases remaining between them. There are 16 residues in the CDR3. CDR3 DNA: TGTGCCAGCAGCCAAGCGGGGACATTCCCCTACGAGACCCAGTACTTC. It codes for CASSQAGTFPYETQYF.

This clonotype came up once. The chain has TRBV21-1 and TRBJ2-3; the DNA was not used to check the table's D call, TRBD2. TRBV21-1 is labeled a pseudogene. The CDR3 runs 18 residues. The CDR3 coding sequence is TGTGCCAGCAGCAAACAGAATAGCGGGAGATGGGGCACAGATACGCAGTATTTT. Protein: CASSKQNSGRWGTDTQYF.

The rearrangement joins TRBV6-2 or TRBV6-3 to TRBJ2-1; unclear D gene. The germline V gene encodes CDR1 MNHEY and CDR2 SVGEGT. Deletions cut 4 bases from V and 10 bases from J, with 14 bases between. CDR3 length: 13 residues. The CDR3 region is CASSSVVSDEQFF. Here the CDR3 DNA reads TGTGCCAGCAGTTCTGTAGTATCGGACGAGCAGTTCTTC.

This clonotype was counted only a few times. CDR3 region: CASSFWGRNNYEQYF. The CDR3 bases are TGCGCCAGCAGCTTCTGGGGACGCAATAACTACGAGCAGTACTTC. The chain uses TRBV5-1 and TRBJ2-7; D is tentatively TRBD1 or TRBD2 (5 bases each). Germline V CDR1 and CDR2: SGHRS, YFSETQ. This CDR3 is 15 amino acids long. V was trimmed by 2 bases and J by 3 bases, leaving 15 bases between them.

This clonotype has ten or more counts. The CDR3 loop is CASYQGQGWINEQFF. CDR3 in DNA: TGCGCCAGCTACCAGGGGCAGGGCTGGATCAATGAGCAGTTCTTC. V is TRBV5-1 and J is TRBJ2-1; maybe TRBD1 (6 bases). Looked up from germline, CDR1 is SGHRS and CDR2 is YFSETQ. The CDR3 contains 15 residues. Trimming took off 7 bases at V and 6 bases at J, with 20 bases between the two ends.

For this clonotype: The CDR3 does not end in the conserved phenylalanine or tryptophan, so this is likely a read error. The DNA of the CDR3 is TGTGCCAGCAGCTTAATGACAGGGGTGGCATATACGCAGTATATT. It translates to CASSLMTGVAYTQYI. The chain is built from TRBV7-3 and TRBJ2-3; TRBD1 matches 8 bases. Germline lookup yields CDR1 SGHTA and CDR2 FQGTGA. Trimming at V came to 1 base and at J to 7 bases, leaving 7 bases not matched to a gene. The CDR3 runs to 15 residues.

This clonotype was seen a handful of times. The rearrangement joins TRBV27 to TRBJ1-6; D gene unclear. The CDR3 totals 12 residues. CDR1 is MNHEY and CDR2 is SMNVEV in the germline V gene (reference sequence). V was pared by 3 bases and J by 8 bases, with 5 bases between. CDR3 nucleotide sequence: TGTGCCAGCAGTTTGGGGTATTCACCCCTCCACTTT. This sequence encodes CASSLGYSPLHF.

This clonotype was picked up a small number of times. The rearrangement links TRBV7-7 to TRBJ2-1; D unresolved. Germline CDR1 and CDR2: SSHAT and FNYEAQ (reference sequence). Trimming cost V 5 bases and J 3 bases, with 14 bases left between them. The CDR3 length is 15 residues. CDR3 sequence: CASSPGHWSYNEQFF. The CDR3 nucleotides are TGTGCCAGCAGCCCGGGCCATTGGAGCTACAATGAGCAGTTCTTC.

This clonotype occurred a few times. The J gene is TRBJ2-1, the V gene TRBV2; 11 nucleotides line up with TRBD2. Per germline, CDR1 SNHLY and CDR2 FYNNEI. V gave up 9 bases and J gave up 3 bases; unmatched junction bases: 4. The CDR3 runs 14 residues. The DNA for the CDR3 is TGTGCCAGTGAGGGGACTAGCGGCTACAATGAGCAGTTCTTC. Encoded protein: CASEGTSGYNEQFF.